These 9 T cell receptor beta chains were sequenced from one sample in a study of blood T cell repertoires in COVID-19 (dated by TCRdb to the early 2020s). The protocol used for the library was the immunoSEQ multiplex PCR assay. TCRdb retrieved this table from immuneACCESS and kept in-frame rearrangements only. Not all clones are present; in checked studies, unresolved V genes account for under half, and no reason is known for the remainder. Counted in this sample were under 200,000 clones; approximately 82% of them appeared once. The ten top clones hold more than 4% of the sample. Input material: PBMCs or T cells enriched from blood (not recorded which). The receptors were sampled from a woman in her sixties with acute COVID-19.

This chain links TRBV5-8 with TRBJ2-2; 8 bases align to TRBD1. V was clipped by 6 bases and J by 4 bases; unmatched bases: 5. CDR3 length equals 14 residues. Germline V gene data show CDR1 as SGHTS and CDR2 as YDEGEE. The DNA for the CDR3 is TGTGCCAGCAACTCGCAGGGGGCCACCGGGGAGCTGTTTTTT. Amino acid sequence: CASNSQGATGELFF.

The CDR3 protein is CASSLLRASEAFF. The CDR3 nucleotides are TGTGCCAGCAGCCTGTTGAGGGCCTCTGAAGCTTTCTTT. This rearrangement joins TRBV6-2 or TRBV6-3 to TRBJ1-1; unclear D gene. CDR3 length: 13 residues. The V and J ends lost 6 bases and 6 bases respectively, with 14 bases between them. From germline, CDR1 is MNHEY and CDR2 SVGEGT.

The gene calls are TRBV7-2 and TRBJ1-1, with D unresolved. The germline CDR1 and CDR2 sequences are SGHTA and FQGNSA. V was trimmed by 3 bases and J by 1 base, leaving 6 bases between them. There are 13 residues in the CDR3. The CDR3 region has the DNA TGTGCCAGCAGCTTGGTCGGGAACACTGAAGCTTTCTTT. It yields the protein CASSLVGNTEAFF.

This clone showed up just once. The V gene is TRBV4-3, the J gene TRBJ2-5; TRBD2 aligns across 10 bases. With 3 bases clipped from V and 2 bases from J, the junction kept 6 bases outside the gene matches. The CDR3 has 16 residues. CDR1 and CDR2 (germline): LGHNA, YSLEER. This CDR3 is CASSQGAGGRQETQYF. Here the CDR3 DNA reads TGCGCCAGCAGCCAGGGAGCGGGGGGGCGACAAGAGACCCAGTACTTC.

The chain recombines TRBV29-1 with TRBJ1-3, with D possibly matching TRBD1 (5 bases). The CDR3 sequence is 14 residues long. V was shortened by 7 bases and J by 0 bases, with 13 bases between the two germline ends. Germline lookup yields CDR1 SQVTM and CDR2 ANQGSEA. CDR3 sequence: CSARRGYSGNTIYF. Written as DNA, the CDR3 is TGCAGCGCCCGGAGGGGCTACTCTGGAAACACCATATATTTT.

J is TRBJ1-1 and V is TRBV29-1, with TRBD1 as a possible D gene (6 bases). The CDR3 totals 13 residues. From germline, CDR1 is SQVTM and CDR2 ANQGSEA. Trimming shortened V by 7 bases and J by 4 bases, and 16 bases separated the two germline ends. As DNA, the CDR3 is TGCAGCGCTTTAACAGGGCCGGGCACTGAAGCTTTCTTT. Amino acid sequence: CSALTGPGTEAFF.

The chain combines TRBV6-5 with TRBJ1-1; TRBD1 is a possible D gene (5 bases). Germline loops: CDR1 MNHEY, CDR2 SVGAGI. This CDR3 has 15 amino acids. Trimming cost V 4 bases and J 0 bases, with 12 bases left between them. CDR3 loop: CASSFPQAMNTEAFF. The CDR3 nucleotides are TGTGCCAGCAGTTTCCCACAGGCGATGAACACTGAAGCTTTCTTT.

The chain is built from TRBV12-5 and TRBJ2-2, with 7 bases matching TRBD1. This CDR3 is 14 amino acids long. In germline, CDR1 is LGHNT, CDR2 FRNRAP. The J segment lost 6 bases and the V segment lost 1 base, leaving 2 bases of the junction unmatched. In DNA, the CDR3 is TGTGCTAGTGGTTTGGGACAGGGTCCCGGGGAGCTGTTTTTT. This gives the protein CASGLGQGPGELFF.

This clone has only one observation. The rearrangement links TRBV7-2 to TRBJ2-3, with TRBD2 identical over 11 bases. Germline CDR1 and CDR2: SGHTA and FQGNSA. CDR3 length: 16 residues. V lost 2 bases and J lost 2; bases outside the gene matches: 3. The CDR3: CASSLRLAGSTDTQYF. Here the CDR3 DNA reads TGTGCCAGCAGCTTACGACTAGCGGGGTCCACAGATACGCAGTATTTT.